Listed below are T cell receptor beta chains from one sample, sequenced in a study of cytomegalovirus exposure and HLA in healthy donors. Profiled with immunoSEQ multiplex PCR; TCRdb holds only in-frame clones, not every one. In the table there are 55,000 to 75,000 clones, 75% of which are singletons. Input material: PBMCs. The source of these receptors is a woman aged 25 to 45 in good health and CMV-seropositive. Both conserved end residues are part of each CDR3. Fields, in order: V gene, D gene, clone size, J gene, CDR3 protein, CDR3 DNA. The D gene is left open where the match is weak. Expanded clones get a size class; other rows say once, few or many, or leave the size out.

>TRBV19|NA|few|TRBJ1-2
CASSGSGGVLGYTF
TGTGCCAGTAGTGGATCGGGGGGCGTCTTGGGCTACACCTTC
>TRBV28|TRBD1|NA|TRBJ2-3
CASSSYGQGKDTQYF
TGTGCCAGCAGTTCCTATGGACAGGGGAAAGATACGCAGTATTTT
>TRBV10-3|NA|NA|TRBJ2-7
CAISESGGTSHEQYF
TGTGCCATCAGTGAGTCGGGAGGAACCTCACACGAGCAGTACTTC
>TRBV11-2|NA|NA|TRBJ1-1
CASSLDPGRGIMNTEAFF
TGTGCCAGCAGCTTAGATCCGGGTAGGGGCATAATGAACACTGAAGCTTTCTTT
>TRBV6-5|NA|NA|TRBJ1-5
CASRREGNQPQHF
TGTGCCAGCAGAAGAGAGGGCAATCAGCCCCAGCATTTT
>TRBV4-2|NA|NA|TRBJ1-1
CASSQAGAVNTEAFF
TGTGCCAGCAGCCAAGCTGGGGCAGTGAACACTGAAGCTTTCTTT
>TRBV5-1|TRBD2|NA|TRBJ2-1
CASSLELAGVDEQFF
TGCGCCAGCAGCTTGGAGCTAGCGGGAGTAGATGAGCAGTTCTTC
>TRBV6-5|NA|NA|TRBJ2-2
CASSFRGGELFF
TGTGCCAGCAGTTTTCGCGGCGGGGAGCTGTTTTTT
>TRBV29-1|TRBD2|NA|TRBJ2-1
CSVSAGGSYNEPFF
TGCAGCGTTTCAGCGGGAGGGTCCTACAATGAGCCCTTCTTC
>TRBV20-1|NA|once|TRBJ1-4
CSTTSGEKLFF
TGCAGTACCACCTCGGGGGAAAAACTGTTTTTT
>TRBV25-1|NA|NA|TRBJ1-3
CASLAGGNTIYF
TGTGCCAGCCTGGCAGGGGGAAACACCATATATTTT
>TRBV9|TRBD2|NA|TRBJ2-1
CASSVAGTSGRNEQFF
TGTGCCAGCAGCGTAGCCGGGACTAGCGGCCGGAATGAGCAGTTCTTC
>TRBV5-4|NA|once|TRBJ1-2
CASSAGGDYGYTF
TGTGCCAGCAGCGCGGGCGGAGACTATGGCTACACCTTC
>TRBV5-4|NA|NA|TRBJ1-2
CASSFMGDGYGYTF
TGTGCCAGCAGCTTCATGGGAGATGGGTATGGCTACACCTTC
>TRBV7-2|TRBD2|NA|TRBJ2-5
CASSFPGSGGETQYF
TGTGCCAGCAGCTTCCCGGGAAGCGGGGGGGAGACCCAGTACTTC
>TRBV2|NA|NA|TRBJ1-2
CASRAGPNYGYTF
TGTGCCAGCAGGGCAGGGCCAAACTATGGCTACACCTTC
>TRBV7-9|NA|once|TRBJ2-3
CASSRSTDTQYF
TGTGCCAGCAGCCGGAGCACAGATACGCAGTATTTT
>TRBV9|NA|NA|TRBJ1-5
CASSRDGVGPQHF
TGTGCCAGCAGCAGAGACGGGGTGGGCCCCCAGCATTTT
>TRBV4-2|NA|few|TRBJ2-3
CASSQDWRLTDTQYF
TGTGCCAGCAGCCAAGATTGGCGGCTCACAGATACGCAGTATTTT
>TRBV7-2|TRBD2|NA|TRBJ2-7
CASSPQTSGNYEQYF
TGTGCCAGCAGCCCTCAGACTAGCGGGAACTACGAGCAGTACTTC
>TRBV5-1|TRBD1|NA|TRBJ1-2
CASSLGWDSLYGYTF
TGCGCCAGCAGCTTGGGTTGGGACAGCTTATATGGCTACACCTTC
>TRBV4-3|NA|few|TRBJ2-1
CASSQELGGAAYNEQFF
TGCGCCAGCAGCCAAGAATTAGGGGGTGCGGCCTACAATGAGCAGTTCTTC
>TRBV25-1|TRBD1|once|TRBJ2-7
CASSEERGHGYEQYF
TGTGCCAGCAGTGAGGAAAGGGGGCACGGCTACGAGCAGTACTTC
>TRBV10-3|NA|NA|TRBJ1-1
CAISGNRAENTEAFF
TGTGCCATCAGTGGGAACAGGGCGGAGAACACTGAAGCTTTCTTT
>TRBV5-4|TRBD1|NA|TRBJ2-1
CASSLARDRGQFF
TGTGCCAGCAGCTTGGCTAGAGACAGGGGCCAGTTCTTC
>TRBV7-2|NA|NA|TRBJ2-1
CASSLDGRNEQFF
TGTGCCAGCAGCTTAGACGGGAGAAATGAGCAGTTCTTC
>TRBV19|NA|NA|TRBJ1-5
CASSTGTGNQPQHF
TGTGCCAGTAGTACCGGGACTGGCAATCAGCCCCAGCATTTT
>TRBV7-9|TRBD2|NA|TRBJ2-2
CASSLAASGTNGELFF
TGTGCCAGCAGCTTAGCCGCTAGCGGGACAAACGGGGAGCTGTTTTTT
>TRBV27|TRBD1|NA|TRBJ1-2
CASSLKGASGYTF
TGTGCCAGCAGTTTAAAGGGGGCAAGCGGCTACACCTTC
>TRBV6-1|TRBD1|NA|TRBJ1-5
CASRDPGQRNQPQHF
TGTGCCAGCAGGGATCCGGGACAGCGTAATCAGCCCCAGCATTTT
>TRBV5-5|TRBD2|NA|TRBJ2-7
CASSLTSGSINEQYF
TGTGCCAGCAGCTTGACTAGCGGGAGCATCAACGAGCAGTACTTC
>TRBV6-7|TRBD2|NA|TRBJ2-7
CASSYEVGGGRGYEQYF
TGTGCCAGCAGTTACGAGGTTGGGGGCGGGAGGGGGTACGAGCAGTACTTC
>TRBV19|TRBD2|NA|TRBJ2-1
CASSPSGRAISGEQFF
TGTGCCAGTAGTCCTAGCGGGAGGGCCATATCGGGCGAGCAGTTCTTC
>TRBV6-6|NA|NA|TRBJ1-5
CASSYSPGRGNQPQHF
TGTGCCAGCAGTTACTCGCCCGGGAGAGGCAATCAGCCCCAGCATTTT
>TRBV5-6|TRBD1|NA|TRBJ1-4
CASIYRGGRTNEKLFF
TGTGCCAGCATCTACAGGGGGGGAAGAACTAATGAAAAACTGTTTTTT
>TRBV7-2|TRBD1|NA|TRBJ1-1
CASSSFRGRKTEAFF
TGTGCCAGCAGCTCCTTCAGGGGGCGCAAAACTGAAGCTTTCTTT
>TRBV27|TRBD1|few|TRBJ1-1
CASSYGTGGTEAFF
TGTGCCAGCAGTTATGGGACAGGGGGAACTGAAGCTTTCTTT
>TRBV10-2|TRBD1|NA|TRBJ2-3
CASLFPGQGIDTQYF
TGCGCCAGCCTGTTCCCGGGACAGGGGATAGATACGCAGTATTTT
>TRBV7-3|TRBD2|NA|TRBJ2-5
CASSLNAGVETQYF
TGTGCCAGCAGCTTAAACGCGGGAGTGGAGACCCAGTACTTC
>TRBV7-2|TRBD1|NA|TRBJ2-1
CASRSSGGGQFF
TGTGCCAGCAGATCGTCAGGGGGTGGGCAGTTCTTC
>TRBV27|NA|NA|TRBJ2-3
CASSSPRLRWGTDTQYF
TGTGCCAGCAGTTCCCCGCGACTGAGGTGGGGCACAGATACGCAGTATTTT
>TRBV29-1|TRBD1|NA|TRBJ2-5
CSVDRQGGETQYF
TGCAGCGTTGACCGACAGGGCGGAGAGACCCAGTACTTC